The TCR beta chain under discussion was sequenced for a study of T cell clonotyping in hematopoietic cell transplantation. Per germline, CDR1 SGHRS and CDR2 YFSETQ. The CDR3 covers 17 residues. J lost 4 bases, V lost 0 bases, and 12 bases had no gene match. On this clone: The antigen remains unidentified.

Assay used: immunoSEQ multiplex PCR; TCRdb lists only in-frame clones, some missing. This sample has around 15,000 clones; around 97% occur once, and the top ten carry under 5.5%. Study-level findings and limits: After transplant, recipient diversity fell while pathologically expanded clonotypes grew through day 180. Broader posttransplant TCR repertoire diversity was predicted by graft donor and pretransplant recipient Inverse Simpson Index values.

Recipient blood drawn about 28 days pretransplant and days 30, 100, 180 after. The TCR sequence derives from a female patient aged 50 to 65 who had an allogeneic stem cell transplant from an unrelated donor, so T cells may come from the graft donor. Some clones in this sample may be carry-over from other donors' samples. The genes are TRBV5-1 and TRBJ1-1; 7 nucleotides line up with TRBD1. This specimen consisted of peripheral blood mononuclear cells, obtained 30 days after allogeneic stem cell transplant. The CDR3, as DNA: TGCGCCAGCAGCTTGGCCCCAGGGGGACGGATGGGCACTGAAGCTTTCTTT. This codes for CASSLAPGGRMGTEAFF. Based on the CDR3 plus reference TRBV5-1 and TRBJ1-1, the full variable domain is KAGVTQTPRYLIKTRGQQVTLSCSPISGHRSVSWYQQTPGQGLQFLFEYFSETQRNKGNFPGRFSGRQFSNSRSEMNVSTLELGDSALYLCASSLAPGGRMGTEAFFGQGTRLTVV.